This T cell receptor (beta chain) comes out of a study of blood T cells in healthy people across ages. Study-level points and caveats: Naive T cell percentage showed a strong correlation with TCR beta diversity.

Using a J-beta primer mix together with a sample-barcoded 5' primer, a second PCR was run for roughly 6 to 12 cycles. MiXCR, run by TCRdb on the 5' RACE reads, gives a single entry per CDR3 protein. The sample contains almost 1 million distinct CDR3 sequences, approximately 50% of which appear only once. Trimming took off 4 bases at V and 2 bases at J, with 18 bases between the two ends. The CDR3 length is 17 residues. CDR1 LGHNA and CDR2 YSLEER come from the germline V gene. As concerns this clonotype: No antigen is known for it.

The chain has TRBV4-3 and TRBJ2-1; no clear D. Sequenced material: blood. This TCR was recovered from a woman aged 55-70 years in good health. CDR3 sequence reads: CASSPLPEERTYNEQFF. The CDR3, as DNA: TGCGCCAGCAGCCCGCTCCCCGAGGAGCGTACCTACAATGAGCAGTTCTTC.